This T cell receptor beta chain comes out of a study of blood T cell repertoires in COVID-19. Study context: COVID-19 samples collected from the United States, Italy and Spain covered acute and convalescent phases. The cDNA or gDNA used as material had been derived from T cells, B-cell-depleted T cells, or PBMCs.

Participants, about 18 to 90 years old, spanned 25 or so US areas. Clinical histories supplied by participants themselves formed the basis of cohort assignment. Using immunoSEQ multiplex PCR, the repertoire was profiled, and TCRdb retains in-frame clones only, with some absent. The sample shows approximately 220,000 clones, approximately 92% of them seen only once. The CDR3 loop spans 15 amino acids. The germline V and J ends were trimmed by 1 base and 2 bases, with 11 bases remaining between them. CDR1 is MNHEY, CDR2 SVGAGI, per germline. Sequenced: PBMCs or T cells enriched from blood (not recorded which). The rearrangement links TRBV6-5 to TRBJ1-1, with D possibly matching TRBD1 (5 bases). This clonotype was obtained from a young woman in a cohort exposed to, infected with or recovered from COVID-19 (not recorded which). In DNA, the CDR3 is TGTGCCAGCAGTTACTATGACAGCGTTAACACTGAAGCTTTCTTT. Protein product: CASSYYDSVNTEAFF.